The next 29 T cell receptor beta chains were all read from a single sample in a study of T cells after yellow fever vaccination. Each CDR3 protein gets one entry after TCRdb re-called the 5' RACE reads with MiXCR. The repertoire holds about 580,000 distinct CDR3 sequences, with roughly a sixth as singletons. The specimen was PBMCs, collected roughly 5 days after the first yellow fever vaccination. Every receptor here comes from a young man who received the YFV17D yellow fever vaccine.

V and J are TRBV6-5 and TRBJ1-1; no clear D gene. The V end was cut by 2 bases, the J end by 12 bases, with 10 bases between. CDR1 and CDR2 from the germline V gene are MNHEY and SVGAGI. The CDR3 loop spans 11 amino acids. CDR3 in DNA: TGTGCCAGCAGTTACGGGAGTAGAACTTTCTTT. Protein product: CASSYGSRTFF.

This clonotype has only a few counts. J is TRBJ2-3 and V is TRBV15; D may be TRBD1 (5 bases). Deletions cut 1 base from V and 2 bases from J, with 10 bases between. Germline V gene data show CDR1 as LNHNV and CDR2 as YYDKDF (reference sequence). This CDR3 has 15 amino acids. This CDR3 is CATSRGQGPTDTQYF. CDR3 nucleotides: TGTGCCACCAGCAGAGGCCAGGGCCCCACAGATACGCAGTATTTT.

This clonotype was counted between two and nine times. V and J are TRBV3-1 and TRBJ1-1; D remains ambiguous. The CDR3 contains 12 residues. Germline CDR1 and CDR2: LGHDT and YNNKEL (reference sequence). With 2 bases removed from V and 8 bases from J, the gap between germline ends came to 9 bases. The DNA of the CDR3 is TGTGCCAGCAGCCAACGAGGCAGCGAAGCTTTCTTT. It specifies CASSQRGSEAFF.

This clonotype was observed a handful of times. V usage is TRBV5-1 and J usage is TRBJ2-2; 7 nucleotides match TRBD1. The junction had 6 bases not matched to a gene; V was cut back by 4 bases and J by 0 bases. In germline, CDR1 is SGHRS, CDR2 YFSETQ. This CDR3 contains 16 residues. CDR3: CASSPADRPNTGELFF. CDR3 in DNA: TGCGCCAGCAGCCCGGCGGACAGGCCGAACACCGGGGAGCTGTTTTTT.

This clonotype was counted only a few times. V and J are TRBV5-1 and TRBJ1-2; 9 bases line up with TRBD1. The CDR3 consists of 17 residues. In germline, CDR1 is SGHRS, CDR2 YFSETQ. Trimming cost V 0 bases and J 6 bases; bases outside gene matches: 12. The DNA for the CDR3 is TGCGCCAGCAGCTTGGAGGGGACAGGGTTCCTCGGGGATGGCTACACCTTC. This translates into CASSLEGTGFLGDGYTF. Variable domain in full (rest from reference TRBV5-1 and TRBJ1-2): KAGVTQTPRYLIKTRGQQVTLSCSPISGHRSVSWYQQTPGQGLQFLFEYFSETQRNKGNFPGRFSGRQFSNSRSEMNVSTLELGDSALYLCASSLEGTGFLGDGYTFGSGTRLTVV.

Only a few counts were recorded for this clonotype. The genes are TRBV7-3 and TRBJ2-6, with no clear D. V was cut by 2 bases and J by 2 bases, with 13 bases left in between. The CDR3 has 17 amino acids. Per the germline V gene, CDR1 is SGHTA and CDR2 is FQGTGA. The CDR3 bases are TGTGCCAGCAGCTTATCTCCGTTGTTAACTGGGGCCAACGTCCTGACTTTC. Translated: CASSLSPLLTGANVLTF.

This clonotype was seen only a few times. The V call is TRBV3-1, the J call TRBJ2-7; no definite D call. CDR1 is LGHDT and CDR2 is YNNKEL in the germline V gene (reference sequence). The length of the CDR3 is 13 residues. The germline V and J ends were trimmed by 5 bases and 6 bases, with 14 bases remaining between them. CDR3 DNA sequence: TGTGCCAGCAGCGTTTCCCCCAGCCGCGAGCAGTACTTC. As protein: CASSVSPSREQYF.

This chain links TRBV5-1 with TRBJ2-1; 10 bases fit TRBD1. CDR1 and CDR2 from the germline V gene are SGHRS and YFSETQ. V trimming: 3 bases; J trimming: 2 bases; junction bases outside the gene matches: 2. The CDR3 has 15 amino acids. The CDR3 DNA sequence: TGCGCCAGCAGCTGGGACAGGGGCGCCTACAATGAGCAGTTCTTC. Translated: CASSWDRGAYNEQFF.

V usage is TRBV7-9 and J usage is TRBJ2-7; no firm D call. This CDR3 comprises 11 residues. Deletions cut 5 bases from V and 3 bases from J, with 5 bases between. From germline, CDR1 is SEHNR and CDR2 FQNEAQ (reference sequence). For the CDR3, the DNA is TGTGCCAGCAGCGCTTACTACGAGCAGTACGTC. Its translation: CASSAYYEQYV.

The CDR3 here is CASSQDSSGGGVPDTQYF. Here the CDR3 DNA reads TGCGCCAGCAGCCAAGATTCGTCTGGCGGGGGGGTCCCAGATACGCAGTATTTT. The chain couples TRBV4-3 to TRBJ2-3, with TRBD2 matching 9 bases. V lost 0 bases, J lost 4 bases, and 11 bases stayed unmatched. CDR3 length: 18 amino acids. Germline CDR1 is LGHNA and CDR2 is YSLEER.

The chain is built from TRBV5-1 and TRBJ2-3; 10 bases are shared with TRBD1. The CDR3 runs to 15 residues. CDR1 SGHRS and CDR2 YFSETQ come from the germline V gene. The trim removed 0 bases at V and 4 bases at J, leaving 2 bases unmatched. For the CDR3, the DNA is TGCGCCAGCAGCTTGGGGGACAGGGGTGCAGATACGCAGTATTTT. It codes for CASSLGDRGADTQYF.

The chain joins TRBV5-1 to TRBJ2-5; 8 nucleotides align to TRBD2. Germline V lookup: CDR1 SGHRS, CDR2 YFSETQ. The V segment lost 2 bases and the J segment 4 bases; nucleotides outside the gene matches: 7. The CDR3 is 15 amino acids. The CDR3 sequence is CASSLLAGQIETQYF. The CDR3 nucleotides read TGCGCCAGCAGCTTATTAGCGGGGCAAATAGAGACCCAGTACTTC.

This clonotype was seen a handful of times. The chain joins TRBV3-1 to TRBJ1-2, with TRBD1 as a possible D gene (6 bases). This CDR3 is built from 14 residues. Trimming took off 4 bases at V and 2 bases at J, with 11 bases between the two ends. Germline CDR1 reads LGHDT; CDR2 reads YNNKEL (reference sequence). The CDR3 protein is CASSPLGANYGYTF. CDR3 in DNA: TGTGCCAGCAGCCCGTTGGGGGCGAACTATGGCTACACCTTC.

This chain joins TRBV7-2 and TRBJ2-7; perhaps TRBD2 as D (6 bases). This CDR3 comprises 14 residues. CDR1 and CDR2 from the germline V gene are SGHTA and FQGNSA. V was shortened by 5 bases and J by 4 bases, with 15 bases between the two germline ends. This CDR3 is CASSAGSGPYEQYF. The CDR3 coding sequence is TGTGCCAGCAGCGCTGGCAGCGGGCCTTACGAGCAGTACTTC.

Many counts were recorded for this clonotype. CDR3 loop: CASRLVRGGNNEQFF. The DNA of the CDR3 is TGTGCCAGCAGGCTCGTCCGCGGGGGAAACAATGAGCAGTTCTTC. The rearrangement joins TRBV7-9 to TRBJ2-1; 7 bases agree with TRBD2. Germline CDR1 reads SEHNR; CDR2 reads FQNEAQ (reference sequence). The ends lost 6 bases at V and 5 bases at J; junction bases unmatched: 10. The CDR3 consists of 15 residues.

The chain uses TRBV6-1 and TRBJ2-7; tentatively, D is TRBD2 (5 bases). The length of the CDR3 is 14 residues. The V gene lost 5 bases and the J gene lost 7 bases, with 18 bases spanning the gap. CDR1 and CDR2 from the germline V gene are MNHNS and SASEGT. Here the CDR3 reads CASSPPGRSLEQYF. The CDR3 nucleotides read TGTGCCAGCAGTCCCCCGGGGAGAAGTTTGGAGCAGTACTTC.

This clonotype showed up just once. The chain recombines TRBV19 with TRBJ2-5; 8 positions agree with TRBD1. V gave up 5 bases and J gave up 5 bases; unmatched junction bases: 10. The CDR3 length is 15 residues. Germline V lookup: CDR1 LNHDA, CDR2 SQIVND (reference sequence). The chain's CDR3 is CASSLRTGYWETQYF. CDR3 DNA: TGTGCCAGTAGTCTGCGGACAGGGTATTGGGAGACCCAGTACTTC. The variable domain in full, with the rest retrieved from reference TRBV19 and TRBJ2-5, is DGGITQSPKYLFRKEGQNVTLSCEQNLNHDAMYWYRQDPGQGLRLIYYSQIVNDFQKGDIAEGYSVSREKKESFPLTVTSAQKNPTAFYLCASSLRTGYWETQYFGPGTRLLVL.

This chain joins TRBV6-2 or TRBV6-3 and TRBJ1-5, with no clear D. The CDR3 has 12 residues. From germline, CDR1 is MNHEY and CDR2 SVGEGT. With 1 base removed from V and 3 bases from J, the gap between germline ends came to 1 base. CDR3 sequence: CASSYYNQPQHF. CDR3 nucleotide sequence: TGTGCCAGCAGTTACTACAATCAGCCCCAGCATTTT.

This clonotype was picked up a small number of times. The chain is built from TRBV5-1 and TRBJ2-7; 10 nucleotides line up with TRBD1. Germline lookup yields CDR1 SGHRS and CDR2 YFSETQ. The CDR3 spans 15 residues. The J segment lost 4 bases and the V segment lost 4 bases, leaving 8 bases of the junction unmatched. The CDR3 spells CASSRSDRGLYEQYF. For the CDR3, the DNA is TGCGCCAGCAGCCGAAGTGACAGGGGGCTTTACGAGCAGTACTTC.

V is TRBV18 and J is TRBJ1-2; D remains unclear. Per germline, CDR1 KGHSH and CDR2 LQKENI. Trimming stripped 6 bases from V and 7 bases from J, with 12 bases between. The CDR3 totals 12 residues. CDR3 bases: TGTGCCAGCTCCCCCCTTGAGGGTGGCTACACCTTC. This gives the protein CASSPLEGGYTF. Using reference TRBV18 and TRBJ1-2 for the parts outside the CDR3, the full variable domain is NAGVMQNPRHLVRRRGQEARLRCSPMKGHSHVYWYRQLPEEGLKFMVYLQKENIIDESGMPKERFSAEFPKEGPSILRIQQVVRGDSAAYFCASSPLEGGYTFGSGTRLTVV.

This clonotype was counted between two and nine times. The chain uses TRBV28 and TRBJ1-5; D remains unclear. Germline V gene data show CDR1 as MDHEN and CDR2 as SYDVKM. This CDR3 spans 11 amino acids. The germline V and J ends were trimmed by 2 bases and 8 bases, with 4 bases remaining between them. In DNA form, the CDR3 reads TGTGCCAGCAGTTTACTGGAGCCCCAGCATTTT. The encoded protein is CASSLLEPQHF.

This clonotype has a handful of counts. V is TRBV7-2 and J is TRBJ1-1; 7 positions match TRBD1. There are 17 residues in the CDR3. Germline V CDR1 and CDR2: SGHTA, FQGNSA. V was pared by 5 bases and J by 1 base, with 13 bases of the junction left unmatched. The CDR3 is CASSRRDSSVTNTEAFF. CDR3 nucleotides: TGTGCCAGCAGCCGACGGGACAGCTCAGTCACGAACACTGAAGCTTTCTTT.

The chain has TRBV20-1 and TRBJ1-1; a weak D match, TRBD1 (5 bases). The germline V gene has CDR1 DFQATT and CDR2 SNEGSKA (reference sequence). Trimming cost V 6 bases and J 8 bases, with 13 bases left between them. CDR3 length: 11 amino acids. The CDR3 region has the DNA TGCAGTGCCGTTTTCCACAGGGAAGCTTTCTTT. The encoded protein is CSAVFHREAFF.

This clonotype showed up just a few times. The chain has TRBV4-1 and TRBJ1-1, with 9 bases fitting TRBD1. Per the germline V gene, CDR1 is MGHRA and CDR2 is YSYEKL. The V and J ends lost 2 bases and 10 bases, in that order; junction bases with no gene match: 11. The length of the CDR3 is 15 residues. The CDR3 here is CASSQPGTGNPGAFF. In nucleotides, the CDR3 is TGCGCCAGCAGCCAACCCGGGACAGGGAATCCGGGAGCTTTCTTT.

The chain links TRBV4-1 to TRBJ2-3, with TRBD2 identical over 9 bases. Germline CDR1 is MGHRA and CDR2 is YSYEKL. The CDR3 has 16 residues. V was clipped by 1 base and J by 6 bases; unmatched bases: 8. The CDR3 reads CASSQVEAGGRDTQYF. CDR3 coding DNA: TGCGCCAGCAGCCAAGTTGAAGCGGGGGGCCGCGATACGCAGTATTTT.

V is TRBV6-2 or TRBV6-3 and J is TRBJ1-2, with 8 nucleotides matching TRBD1. The CDR3 is 14 amino acids. J lost 7 bases, V lost 6 bases, and 10 bases had no gene match. CDR1 and CDR2 from the germline V gene are MNHEY and SVGEGT. CDR3 nucleotides: TGTGCCAGCAGGCCGGGACAGGAGGCCTCTGGCTACACCTTC. As protein: CASRPGQEASGYTF.

V usage is TRBV5-4 and J usage is TRBJ2-5, with D possibly TRBD2 on 5 matching bases. The V gene's germline CDR1 is SGHNT and CDR2 YYREEE (reference sequence). This CDR3 spans 13 amino acids. Trimming pared 4 bases from V and 2 bases from J, leaving 9 bases between. The chain's CDR3 is CASSREFQETQYF. CDR3 DNA sequence: TGTGCCAGCAGCCGGGAATTTCAAGAGACCCAGTACTTC.

The V call is TRBV5-5, the J call TRBJ1-6, with D unresolved. The ends were cut back, 7 bases at V and 2 bases at J, with 16 bases in the middle. This CDR3 spans 16 amino acids. Looked up from germline, CDR1 is SGHKS and CDR2 is YYEKEE (reference sequence). The CDR3 reads CASGDSAFPYNSPLHF. CDR3 DNA sequence: TGTGCCAGCGGTGACTCCGCGTTCCCCTATAATTCACCCCTCCACTTT.

This clonotype occurred many times. The rearrangement joins TRBV7-2 to TRBJ1-4; D ambiguous. Germline CDR1 SGHTA, CDR2 FQGNSA. The germline V and J ends were trimmed by 1 base and 2 bases, with 5 bases remaining between them. The CDR3 length is 14 residues. CDR3: CASSLDGTNEKLFF. The DNA for the CDR3 is TGTGCCAGCAGCTTAGATGGGACTAATGAAAAACTGTTTTTT.